Below, 17 T cell receptor beta chains from the same sample are listed, as sequenced in a study of shared clonotypes between healthy human individuals. Only in-frame clones appear in the TCRdb table, and some are missing; sequencing was by immunoSEQ multiplex PCR. This sample has millions of clones, with 85% to 95% found just once. Source material: naive CD4+ T cells from PBMCs. The subset was: CD45RA+ positively selected. All receptors come from a man aged 18-30 years in good health. Some clones in this sample may be carry-over from other donors' samples.

The chain uses TRBV18 and TRBJ2-3; 11 bases are a match to TRBD2. The CDR3 loop spans 15 amino acids. The V and J ends lost 5 bases and 3 bases, in that order; junction bases with no gene match: 4. The germline gives CDR1 KGHSH, CDR2 LQKENI. CDR3 loop: CASSLTSGVTDTQYF. The CDR3 region has the DNA TGTGCCAGCTCATTGACTAGCGGGGTAACAGATACGCAGTATTTT.

This chain uses TRBV7-6 with TRBJ1-1; D uncertain. Trimming took 5 bases from V and 4 from J, leaving 11 bases between them. The CDR3 sequence is 13 residues long. CDR1 is SGHVS and CDR2 is FNYEAQ in the germline V gene. The CDR3 DNA sequence: TGTGCCAGCAGCCGACGGGAACGCACTGAAGCTTTCTTT. Protein: CASSRRERTEAFF.

The J gene is TRBJ2-5, the V gene TRBV5-4, with TRBD2 matching 9 bases. The germline V gene encodes CDR1 SGHNT and CDR2 YYREEE (reference sequence). This CDR3 has 15 residues. With 3 bases clipped from V and 2 bases from J, the junction kept 5 bases outside the gene matches. The CDR3 DNA reads TGTGCCAGCAGCTCACGGACTAGCGCTCAAGAGACCCAGTACTTC. Its translation: CASSSRTSAQETQYF.

The chain employs TRBV4-1 and TRBJ2-3; possible D gene TRBD2, 5 bases. The CDR3 covers 15 residues. Between the trimmed V and J ends, which lost 3 bases and 3 bases, there was a span of 13 bases. The V gene's germline CDR1 is MGHRA and CDR2 YSYEKL. CDR3 in DNA: TGCGCCAGCAGCCAGGGTGCCGGACTTACAGATACGCAGTATTTT. Translation gives CASSQGAGLTDTQYF.

The gene calls are TRBV11-3 and TRBJ2-7; TRBD2 matches 7 bases. V lost 2 bases and J lost 2; bases outside the gene matches: 3. This CDR3 comprises 14 residues. Germline CDR1 SGHNT, CDR2 YENEEA. CDR3: CASSLNREAYEQYF. The CDR3 bases are TGTGCCAGCAGCTTAAATCGGGAGGCCTACGAGCAGTACTTC. Combining the CDR3 with reference TRBV11-3 and TRBJ2-7 gives the whole variable domain EAGVVQSPRYKIIEKKQPVAFWCNPISGHNTLYWYLQNLGQGPELLIRYENEEAVDDSQLPKDRFSAERLKGVDSTLKIQPAELGDSAVYLCASSLNREAYEQYFGPGTRLTVT.

The sample holds one count of this clone. This chain uses TRBV7-9 with TRBJ2-7, with a tentative D call TRBD2 (5 bases). The V gene's germline CDR1 is SEHNR and CDR2 FQNEAQ (reference sequence). V was pared by 5 bases and J by 0 bases, with 14 bases between. The CDR3 is 15 residues long. This chain's CDR3 is CASSPLGESSYEQYF. The CDR3 DNA follows: TGTGCCAGCAGCCCCTTGGGAGAGAGCTCCTACGAGCAGTACTTC. The whole variable domain, remainder taken from reference TRBV7-9 and TRBJ2-7, is DTGVSQNPRHKITKRGQNVTFRCDPISEHNRLYWYRQTLGQGPEFLTYFQNEAQLEKSRLLSDRFSAERPKGSFSTLEIQRTEQGDSAMYLCASSPLGESSYEQYFGPGTRLTVT.

This clone is a singleton in its sample. The chain has TRBV11-2 and TRBJ1-3, with D possibly TRBD1 on 6 matching bases. The CDR3 has 15 residues. Germline assignment: CDR1 SGHAT and CDR2 FQNNGV. Trimming pared 3 bases from V and 1 base from J, leaving 10 bases between. The CDR3 coding sequence is TGTGCCAGCAGCTTGACGACAGGATCTGGAAACACCATATATTTT. It encodes CASSLTTGSGNTIYF.

This chain joins TRBV7-9 and TRBJ1-4; 9 bases map to TRBD1. Germline assignment: CDR1 SEHNR and CDR2 FQNEAQ (reference sequence). V gave up 5 bases and J gave up 5 bases; unmatched junction bases: 6. The CDR3 loop spans 15 amino acids. In DNA form, the CDR3 reads TGTGCCAGCAGCGCGGGACAGGGACTCAATGAAAAACTGTTTTTT. This gives the protein CASSAGQGLNEKLFF.

This chain uses TRBV29-1 with TRBJ1-3, with TRBD1 matching over 7 bases. CDR1 and CDR2 from the germline V gene are SQVTM and ANQGSEA. Trimming cost V 6 bases and J 3 bases; bases outside gene matches: 8. This CDR3 comprises 14 residues. The CDR3 region has the DNA TGCAGCGTGGAGACAGGGTTCATTGGAAACACCATATATTTT. Translated: CSVETGFIGNTIYF.

The chain employs TRBV19 and TRBJ1-1, with D possibly matching TRBD1 (5 bases). The germline CDR1 and CDR2 sequences are LNHDA and SQIVND (reference sequence). V shed 9 bases and J shed 0 bases, with 17 bases lying between them. This CDR3 comprises 15 residues. In DNA, the CDR3 is TGTGCCAGCAGACCCGAGGGGTTCCTGAACACTGAAGCTTTCTTT. This gives the protein CASRPEGFLNTEAFF. Together with reference TRBV19 and TRBJ1-1, the CDR3 gives the full variable domain: DGGITQSPKYLFRKEGQNVTLSCEQNLNHDAMYWYRQDPGQGLRLIYYSQIVNDFQKGDIAEGYSVSREKKESFPLTVTSAQKNPTAFYLCASRPEGFLNTEAFFGQGTRLTVV.

J is TRBJ1-4 and V is TRBV28; D remains ambiguous. V was trimmed by 4 bases and J by 4 bases, leaving 16 bases between them. Per germline, CDR1 MDHEN and CDR2 SYDVKM. The length of the CDR3 is 16 residues. The CDR3 sequence is CASSSPSGEINEKLFF. For the CDR3, the DNA is TGTGCCAGCAGTTCCCCGTCCGGGGAGATTAATGAAAAACTGTTTTTT.

V is TRBV28 and J is TRBJ2-5, with TRBD1 matching over 9 bases. This CDR3 is built from 13 residues. Trimming took 7 bases from V and 5 from J; bases not matched to a gene: 5. Germline lookup yields CDR1 MDHEN and CDR2 SYDVKM. CDR3: CASNRGRGETQYF. CDR3 DNA sequence: TGTGCCAGCAACAGGGGGCGGGGTGAGACCCAGTACTTC. The full variable domain, rest sourced from reference TRBV28 and TRBJ2-5, is DVKVTQSSRYLVKRTGEKVFLECVQDMDHENMFWYRQDPGLGLRLIYFSYDVKMKEKGDIPEGYSVSREKKERFSLILESASTNQTSMYLCASNRGRGETQYFGPGTRLLVL.

The chain couples TRBV2 to TRBJ2-3; 7 bases match TRBD1. The CDR3 runs 15 residues. The germline gives CDR1 SNHLY, CDR2 FYNNEI. V lost 6 bases and J lost 2; bases outside the gene matches: 8. CDR3 protein: CASSPNRGFTDTQYF. Here the CDR3 DNA reads TGTGCCAGCAGCCCCAACAGGGGATTCACAGATACGCAGTATTTT.

CDR3 DNA sequence: TGCGCCAGCAGCTCTCCTCCCGGGACTAGCGAGGGAAATGAGCAGTTCTTC. Its protein is CASSSPPGTSEGNEQFF. This sequence joins TRBV5-1 and TRBJ2-1, with TRBD2 matching 10 bases. The CDR3 runs to 17 residues. Trimming removed 3 bases from V and 7 bases from J; junction bases left unmatched: 13. In germline, CDR1 is SGHRS, CDR2 YFSETQ.

CDR3 amino acids: CASSELGRTTLNTEAFF. The CDR3 coding sequence is TGTGCCAGCAGTGAACTCGGCCGGACAACTTTGAACACTGAAGCTTTCTTT. The rearrangement joins TRBV2 to TRBJ1-1; TRBD1 is a possible D gene (5 bases). CDR1 is SNHLY and CDR2 is FYNNEI in the germline V gene. The length of the CDR3 is 17 residues. V lost 2 bases and J 0 bases, leaving 16 bases between the germline ends.

This sequence joins TRBV28 and TRBJ2-1; 10 nucleotides line up with TRBD2. The germline V gene has CDR1 MDHEN and CDR2 SYDVKM. The CDR3 length is 16 residues. Trimming at V came to 6 bases and at J to 3 bases, leaving 8 bases not matched to a gene. The CDR3 DNA is TGTGCCAGCAGCGCGCTAGCGGGAGCAGTCTACAATGAGCAGTTCTTC. Translation gives CASSALAGAVYNEQFF.

The chain recombines TRBV29-1 with TRBJ1-1, with D unclear. This CDR3 comprises 13 residues. V was pared by 6 bases and J by 6 bases, with 17 bases between. Germline V gene sequence: CDR1 SQVTM, CDR2 ANQGSEA. The CDR3 nucleotides read TGCAGCGTGTCTAAAAGTTTTGCTGCTGAAGCTTTCTTT. Its translation is CSVSKSFAAEAFF. The full variable domain, with the rest looked up from reference TRBV29-1 and TRBJ1-1, is SAVISQKPSRDICQRGTSLTIQCQVDSQVTMMFWYRQQPGQSLTLIATANQGSEATYESGFVIDKFPISRPNLTFSTLTVSNMSPEDSSIYLCSVSKSFAAEAFFGQGTRLTVV.